The 8 T cell receptor beta chains in this list originate from one sample, sequenced in a study of cytomegalovirus exposure and HLA in healthy donors. With 60 Vbeta and 13 Jbeta primers, the PCR was carried out. Sequencing was performed with immunoSEQ multiplex PCR; in TCRdb, only in-frame clones are kept and a portion is missing. The sample lists 150,000 or so clones, roughly four fifths occurring once. The source material was PBMCs. Receptor source: a man aged 35 to 55 in good health and CMV-seronegative.

The table lists this clone with a few counts. The chain links TRBV6-6 to TRBJ1-6, with a weak D call TRBD1 (5 bases). The germline CDR1 and CDR2 sequences are MNHNY and SVGAGI (reference sequence). V was pared by 8 bases and J by 10 bases, with 18 bases between. The CDR3 sequence is 14 residues long. CDR3 loop: CASSPQGGTSPLHF. Here the CDR3 DNA reads TGTGCCAGCTCCCCGCAGGGAGGGACGTCACCCCTCCACTTT.

In this sample, this clone turned up a few times. The chain uses TRBV2 and TRBJ2-7, with TRBD1 matching over 9 bases. Per germline, CDR1 SNHLY and CDR2 FYNNEI. This CDR3 has 12 residues. With V trimmed by 6 bases and J by 5 bases, 2 bases remained unmatched. The CDR3 loop is CASRDRGDEQYF. DNA for the CDR3: TGTGCCAGCAGGGACAGGGGCGACGAGCAGTACTTC.

V is TRBV6-6 and J is TRBJ2-5; 8 bases are a match to TRBD2. The CDR3 is 15 residues long. J was trimmed by 5 bases and V by 7 bases; bases with no gene match: 12. Per germline, CDR1 MNHNY and CDR2 SVGAGI (reference sequence). CDR3 nucleotide sequence: TGTGCCAGCACCCGGAGACTAGCGTCCCCGGAGACCCAGTACTTC. Protein: CASTRRLASPETQYF.

This chain uses TRBV27 with TRBJ2-1, with unresolved D. From germline, CDR1 is MNHEY and CDR2 SMNVEV (reference sequence). V lost 3 bases and J 3 bases, leaving 6 bases between the germline ends. The CDR3 consists of 13 residues. Written as DNA, the CDR3 is TGTGCCAGCAGTTTTAGCAGCTACAATGAGCAGTTCTTC. The encoded protein is CASSFSSYNEQFF.

A few counts support this clone. V usage is TRBV7-3 and J usage is TRBJ2-1, with TRBD2 identical over 12 bases. Losses at the gene ends were 3 bases for V and 4 bases for J; bases not matched to a gene: 10. The germline V gene has CDR1 SGHTA and CDR2 FQGTGA. There are 18 residues in the CDR3. This chain's CDR3 is CASSLWGRLAGEYNEQFF. CDR3 bases: TGTGCCAGCAGCTTGTGGGGTAGACTAGCGGGAGAGTACAATGAGCAGTTCTTC.

The CDR3 here is CASRALAIETQYF. The CDR3, as DNA: TGTGCCAGCAGGGCACTAGCGATAGAGACCCAGTACTTC. The chain couples TRBV27 to TRBJ2-5, with 7 bases identical to TRBD2. CDR1 is MNHEY and CDR2 is SMNVEV in the germline V gene (reference sequence). The CDR3 has 13 amino acids. Trimming took 6 bases from V and 4 from J; bases not matched to a gene: 5.

This clone was counted once. The chain joins TRBV29-1 to TRBJ2-1, with no clear D. Trimming removed 7 bases from V and 3 bases from J, with 13 bases in between. Germline V gives CDR1 SQVTM, CDR2 ANQGSEA. This CDR3 is built from 13 residues. This chain's CDR3 is CSATRSVYNEQFF. DNA of the CDR3: TGCAGCGCTACCCGGAGCGTCTACAATGAGCAGTTCTTC.

The chain carries TRBV5-1 and TRBJ2-7; tentative D call: TRBD1 (5 bases). Germline V gene sequence: CDR1 SGHRS, CDR2 YFSETQ. The CDR3 length is 13 residues. The V and J ends lost 4 bases and 7 bases respectively, with 15 bases between them. The CDR3 bases are TGCGCCAGCAGCCCAGGACACCCCGGTGAGCAGTACGTC. It encodes CASSPGHPGEQYV.